These 17 T cell receptor beta chains originate from one sample sequenced in a study of cytomegalovirus exposure and HLA in healthy donors. PCR primers comprised 60 Vbeta and 13 Jbeta primers. Clones were sequenced by immunoSEQ multiplex PCR, and TCRdb holds only the in-frame ones, with some missing. The table records more than 120,000 clones, roughly four fifths of them present only once. Sequenced material: PBMCs. These receptor sequences come from a male donor in good health and CMV-seronegative.

Notes on this clone: The same CDR3 is also encoded by other DNA sequences in this sample. This rearrangement joins TRBV19 to TRBJ1-2; possibly TRBD1 for D (6 bases). With 4 bases removed from V and 4 bases from J, the gap between germline ends came to 13 bases. From germline, CDR1 is LNHDA and CDR2 SQIVND (reference sequence). This CDR3 region has 14 residues. The CDR3 DNA follows: TGTGCCAGTAGTAACCACAGGGCGGCCTATGGCTACACCTTC. It yields the protein CASSNHRAAYGYTF.

The chain has TRBV7-2 and TRBJ2-7, with D uncertain. V lost 1 base and J 9 bases, leaving 10 bases between the germline ends. Germline V gives CDR1 SGHTA, CDR2 FQGNSA. The CDR3 runs to 12 residues. The CDR3 DNA follows: TGTGCCAGCAGCTTAGGTTGGCTGATGCAGTACTTC. As protein: CASSLGWLMQYF.

This clone was observed a few times. This chain connects TRBV9 to TRBJ2-2; D is perhaps TRBD2 (6 bases). CDR3 length: 14 residues. Trimming removed 1 base at V and 6 bases at J, with 10 bases between. Per germline, CDR1 SGDLS and CDR2 YYNGEE. CDR3 nucleotide sequence: TGTGCCAGCAGCGTAAGCGGGTCGGCCGGGGAGCTGTTTTTT. It translates to CASSVSGSAGELFF.

The CDR3 loop reads CASSFPSGSLRTDTQYF. In DNA, the CDR3 is TGTGCCAGCAGCTTTCCCAGCGGGAGCCTTCGCACAGATACGCAGTATTTT. The chain combines TRBV5-4 with TRBJ2-3; 8 nucleotides agree with TRBD2. Unmatched junction bases numbered 9, after V lost 2 bases and J lost 1 base. Germline CDR1 is SGHNT and CDR2 is YYREEE (reference sequence). The CDR3 runs 17 residues.

This clone was seen only a few times. The V call is TRBV29-1, the J call TRBJ2-7, with D possibly matching TRBD1 (5 bases). The CDR3 length is 12 residues. Germline values: CDR1 SQVTM, CDR2 ANQGSEA. Between the trimmed V and J ends, which lost 6 bases and 5 bases, there was a span of 14 bases. CDR3 loop: CSVDLGANEQYF. CDR3 sequence (DNA): TGCAGCGTCGATCTAGGGGCCAACGAGCAGTACTTC.

The rearrangement links TRBV4-3 to TRBJ2-5, with D perhaps TRBD1 (6 bases). The DNA end is a closer match to TRBJ2-7, so the J assignment may be wrong. This CDR3 is 15 amino acids long. Germline lookup yields CDR1 LGHNA and CDR2 YSLEER. The CDR3: CASSPEPLQGYEQYF. Written as DNA, the CDR3 is TGCGCCAGCAGCCCCGAGCCATTACAGGGCTACGAGCAGTACTTC.

The CDR3 sequence: CASSHFGGVADTEAFF. The CDR3 bases are TGTGCCAGCAGCCATTTTGGAGGGGTCGCGGACACTGAAGCTTTCTTT. The chain carries TRBV4-2 and TRBJ1-1, with D possibly matching TRBD1 (5 bases). V shed 3 bases and J shed 3 bases, with 17 bases lying between them. The CDR3 length is 16 residues. CDR1 is LGHNA, CDR2 YNFKEQ, per germline.

The rearrangement uses TRBV9 and TRBJ2-2, with D maybe TRBD1 (5 bases). The CDR3 has 16 residues. From germline, CDR1 is SGDLS and CDR2 YYNGEE. V lost 2 bases and J 1 base, leaving 12 bases between the germline ends. The CDR3 protein is CASSVRAVGNTGELFF. CDR3 in DNA: TGTGCCAGCAGCGTCAGGGCAGTAGGGAACACCGGGGAGCTGTTTTTT.

The chain links TRBV4-2 to TRBJ1-5; D possibly corresponds to TRBD1 (5 bases). Trimming stripped 0 bases from V and 5 bases from J, with 23 bases between. The V gene's germline CDR1 is LGHNA and CDR2 YNFKEQ. This CDR3 has 19 residues. In nucleotides, the CDR3 is TGTGCCAGCAGCCAAGAGGGGCCCCGGGACTTCGGGGACTATCAGCCCCAGCATTTT. It translates to CASSQEGPRDFGDYQPQHF.

The chain carries TRBV7-9 and TRBJ2-7, with D possibly TRBD1 on 7 matching bases. The CDR3 sequence is 14 residues long. Trimming stripped 1 base from V and 8 bases from J, with 15 bases between. CDR1 and CDR2 from the germline V gene are SEHNR and FQNEAQ (reference sequence). CDR3 sequence: CASSLGQGEDKQYF. The CDR3 bases are TGTGCCAGCAGCTTAGGTCAGGGGGAGGATAAGCAGTACTTC.

This clone was seen only once. The chain employs TRBV5-1 and TRBJ1-5, with D unclear. V was trimmed by 2 bases and J by 5 bases, leaving 8 bases between them. Germline-derived CDR1 and CDR2 are SGHRS and YFSETQ. CDR3 length equals 13 residues. For the CDR3, the DNA is TGCGCCAGCAGCTTCCACAGTGATCAGCCCCAGCATTTT. The encoded protein is CASSFHSDQPQHF.

This chain connects TRBV6-5 to TRBJ2-1, with 8 bases aligning to TRBD1. The CDR3 spans 15 residues. Germline loops: CDR1 MNHEY, CDR2 SVGAGI. J was trimmed by 6 bases and V by 6 bases; bases with no gene match: 10. The CDR3 is CASSVRGQRSNEQFF. The CDR3 coding sequence is TGTGCCAGCAGCGTCAGGGGGCAAAGGAGCAATGAGCAGTTCTTC.

This chain uses TRBV5-1 with TRBJ1-5; D unresolved. This CDR3 is 14 amino acids long. V was trimmed by 4 bases and J by 7 bases, leaving 15 bases between them. The germline CDR1 and CDR2 sequences are SGHRS and YFSETQ. The CDR3 reads CASSDGLTRQPQHF. The CDR3, as DNA: TGCGCCAGCAGCGATGGACTGACCCGGCAGCCCCAGCATTTT.

The chain couples TRBV7-3 to TRBJ2-5; TRBD2 might be the D (5 bases). In germline, CDR1 is SGHTA, CDR2 FQGTGA. CDR3 length equals 13 residues. V shed 1 base and J shed 5 bases, with 8 bases lying between them. CDR3 residues: CASSLRPGETQYF. CDR3 nucleotides: TGTGCCAGCAGCTTAAGGCCGGGGGAGACCCAGTACTTC.

V and J are TRBV15 and TRBJ2-1, with 10 bases fitting TRBD2. Germline V gene lookup returns CDR1 LNHNV and CDR2 YYDKDF (reference sequence). CDR3 size: 14 residues. J was trimmed by 7 bases and V by 1 base; bases with no gene match: 1. In DNA form, the CDR3 reads TGTGCCACCAGCAGAGCACTAGCGGGGAATGAGCAGTTCTTC. Translated, it gives CATSRALAGNEQFF.

V is TRBV27 and J is TRBJ2-7; D possibly corresponds to TRBD2 (5 bases). Trimming took 2 bases from V and 4 from J, leaving 12 bases between them. The germline V gene encodes CDR1 MNHEY and CDR2 SMNVEV (reference sequence). This CDR3 comprises 14 residues. CDR3 bases: TGTGCCAGCAGTTTAGCAGGCCCGGGGTACGAGCAGTACTTC. This translates into CASSLAGPGYEQYF.

This chain connects TRBV27 to TRBJ1-2; D is undetermined. The CDR3 runs to 13 residues. Germline loops: CDR1 MNHEY, CDR2 SMNVEV (reference sequence). Trimming removed 4 bases at V and 3 bases at J, with 9 bases between. CDR3 protein: CASSSRGYYGYTF. CDR3 nucleotides: TGTGCCAGCAGTTCCCGCGGATACTATGGCTACACCTTC.